What follows are 14 T cell receptor beta chains derived from one specimen sequenced in a study of T-cell reconstitution after alpha-beta-depleted transplantation in children. Preparation of the TCRbeta library was carried out with unique molecular identifiers. TCRdb recomputed calls from the PCR reads with MiXCR, one row per CDR3 protein. This table has approximately 490,000 distinct CDR3 sequences, about 10% appearing once. Specimen: PBMCs, collected before TCRalphabeta/CD19-depleted stem cell transplant. The receptor source for this set is a child aged 2-9 years with inherited bone marrow failure, due to receive a stem cell transplant.

Regarding this clonotype: This clone may be a read error of a much larger clone one base away. CDR3 in amino acids: CASSFRANQKLFF. CDR3 DNA: TGTGCCAGCAGCTTTCGCGCCAATCAAAAACTGTTTTTT. The V call is TRBV5-6, the J call TRBJ1-4; no definite D call. With 2 bases removed from V and 9 bases from J, the gap between germline ends came to 11 bases. The V gene's germline CDR1 is SGHDT and CDR2 YYEEEE. The CDR3 length is 13 residues.

This rearrangement joins TRBV20-1 to TRBJ2-7; D perhaps matches TRBD2 (5 bases). CDR3 length: 13 residues. Between the trimmed V and J ends, which lost 3 bases and 3 bases, there was a span of 12 bases. Germline values: CDR1 DFQATT, CDR2 SNEGSKA (reference sequence). In DNA, the CDR3 is TGCAGTGCTAGCCGGGCCCGGGACTACGAGCAGTACTTC. Translated, it gives CSASRARDYEQYF.

This clonotype was counted only a few times. The chain carries TRBV7-9 and TRBJ2-1; 7 bases are shared with TRBD2. This CDR3 is 13 amino acids long. The germline V gene has CDR1 SEHNR and CDR2 FQNEAQ (reference sequence). Unmatched junction bases numbered 8, after V lost 11 bases and J lost 4 bases. The CDR3 bases are TGTGCCTTCGGGAGGTCGGGGTACAATGAGCAGTTCTTC. It specifies CAFGRSGYNEQFF.

This clonotype showed up just a few times. V is TRBV16 and J is TRBJ2-3; TRBD2 matches 7 bases. The CDR3 runs 15 residues. CDR1 KGHSY and CDR2 FQNENV come from the germline V gene. J lost 4 bases, V lost 2 bases, and 6 bases had no gene match. Here the CDR3 reads CASSQDGGSADTQYF. For the CDR3, the DNA is TGTGCCAGCAGCCAAGACGGGGGGAGTGCAGATACGCAGTATTTT. The full variable domain, its missing parts supplied by reference TRBV16 and TRBJ2-3, is GEEVAQTPKHLVRGEGQKAKLYCAPIKGHSYVFWYQQVLKNEFKFLISFQNENVFDETGMPKERFSAKCLPNSPCSLEIQATKLEDSAVYFCASSQDGGSADTQYFGPGTRLTVL.

This clonotype was seen a handful of times. V and J are TRBV6-1 and TRBJ2-1; 7 bases are a match to TRBD2. Germline loops: CDR1 MNHNS, CDR2 SASEGT. J lost 4 bases, V lost 1 base, and 7 bases had no gene match. The CDR3 length is 16 residues. CDR3 sequence: CASSEEVGRGYNEQFF. The CDR3, as DNA: TGTGCCAGCAGTGAAGAGGTGGGGAGGGGTTACAATGAGCAGTTCTTC.

This sequence joins TRBV28 and TRBJ2-1, with a possible D match to TRBD2 (6 bases). This CDR3 is 15 amino acids long. Trimming shortened V by 7 bases and J by 7 bases, and 20 bases separated the two germline ends. Germline CDR1 MDHEN, CDR2 SYDVKM. The chain's CDR3 is CASTILGGKENEQFF. The CDR3 DNA follows: TGTGCCAGCACCATCTTGGGGGGAAAGGAAAATGAGCAGTTCTTC.

A few counts support this clonotype. This sequence joins TRBV5-1 and TRBJ2-7; 7 nucleotides align to TRBD1. This CDR3 is 16 amino acids long. Germline trimming cut 3 bases from V and 3 bases from J; bases unmatched to any gene: 12. CDR1 and CDR2 (germline): SGHRS, YFSETQ. The CDR3 protein is CASSWVIGTVLYEQYF. CDR3 DNA sequence: TGCGCCAGCAGCTGGGTTATCGGGACAGTACTCTACGAGCAGTACTTC.

For this clonotype: One base away lies a much larger clone, so this may be a sequencing read error. The chain is built from TRBV24-1 and TRBJ2-7; the match to TRBD1 covers 8 bases. The germline gives CDR1 KGHDR, CDR2 SFDVKD. The CDR3 spans 16 residues. The CDR3 sequence: CATGDRDGTGTLEQYF. The CDR3 region has the DNA TGTGCCACCGGTGATCGAGACGGGACAGGTACGTTGGAGCAGTACTTC.

About this clonotype itself: With a much larger clone just one base away, this may be a read error. The chain carries TRBV11-2 and TRBJ2-7; D unresolved. Germline loops: CDR1 SGHAT, CDR2 FQNNGV. The CDR3 extends over 14 amino acids. Trimming stripped 4 bases from V and 9 bases from J, with 19 bases between. The CDR3 region is CASSSRQVSPRQYF. CDR3 nucleotides: TGTGCCAGCAGCTCCCGGCAGGTGTCCCCTAGGCAGTACTTC.

This clonotype was seen ten or more times. V is TRBV10-2 and J is TRBJ2-7; no clear D. The CDR3 consists of 15 residues. The germline gives CDR1 WSHSY, CDR2 SAAADI. The V and J ends lost 0 bases and 4 bases respectively, with 13 bases between them. In nucleotides, the CDR3 is TGCGCCAGCAGTGAGTCCAGGCCCTTAGGATACGAGCAGTACTTC. Protein product: CASSESRPLGYEQYF.

Many counts were recorded for this clonotype. The genes are TRBV4-1 and TRBJ2-1, with 9 bases identical to TRBD2. The V segment lost 7 bases and the J segment 12 bases; nucleotides outside the gene matches: 19. CDR1 is MGHRA, CDR2 YSYEKL, per germline. CDR3 length: 16 amino acids. This CDR3 is CASKIVAAGGPLGQFF. The CDR3 DNA reads as TGCGCCAGCAAAATAGTAGCTGCGGGAGGGCCCCTGGGGCAGTTCTTC.

This clonotype was recorded at least ten times. The chain has TRBV15 and TRBJ1-2; 7 positions agree with TRBD1. The germline CDR1 and CDR2 sequences are LNHNV and YYDKDF (reference sequence). After removal of 1 base from V and 5 bases from J, the junction contained 4 bases not matched to a gene. This CDR3 is built from 14 residues. CDR3 in DNA: TGTGCCACCAGCAGAGTTAGGACAGGATATGGCTACACCTTC. Protein: CATSRVRTGYGYTF.

At least ten counts were recorded for this clonotype. The CDR3 here is CASSLSLGNEQFF. CDR3 DNA: TGTGCCAGCAGCTTATCCTTGGGCAATGAGCAGTTCTTC. The chain couples TRBV7-9 to TRBJ2-1, with D unclear. The germline CDR1 and CDR2 sequences are SEHNR and FQNEAQ (reference sequence). This CDR3 spans 13 amino acids. Deletions cut 2 bases from V and 6 bases from J, with 8 bases between.

This clonotype was seen repeatedly, ten times or more. This chain connects TRBV2 to TRBJ1-2, with a weak D call TRBD1 (6 bases). Deletions cut 8 bases from V and 2 bases from J, with 9 bases between. The CDR3 runs to 12 residues. Per the germline V gene, CDR1 is SNHLY and CDR2 is FYNNEI. The chain's CDR3 is CASRGPNYGYTF. The CDR3 DNA follows: TGTGCCAGCCGGGGGCCCAACTATGGCTACACCTTC. Full variable domain (rest looked up from reference TRBV2 and TRBJ1-2): EPEVTQTPSHQVTQMGQEVILRCVPISNHLYFYWYRQILGQKVEFLVSFYNNEISEKSEIFDDQFSVERPDGSNFTLKIRSTKLEDSAMYFCASRGPNYGYTFGSGTRLTVV.